These 16 T cell receptor beta chains were all obtained from the same sample, sequenced in a study of blood T cell repertoires in COVID-19. The repertoire was sequenced with immunoSEQ multiplex PCR; TCRdb's copy has only in-frame clones and lacks some. Of approximately 70,000 clones listed, roughly 73% are singletons. The specimen sequenced was peripheral blood. The origin of the receptors is a woman aged 55-69 years with acute or convalescent COVID-19.

V and J are TRBV9 and TRBJ2-5; 9 bases align to TRBD2. V lost 0 bases and J lost 4; bases outside the gene matches: 4. The CDR3 sequence is 15 residues long. CDR1 is SGDLS, CDR2 YYNGEE, per germline. CDR3: CASSVGGSGRETQYF. The CDR3 DNA is TGTGCCAGCAGCGTAGGGGGTAGCGGGAGAGAGACCCAGTACTTC.

J is TRBJ2-7 and V is TRBV6-5; a possible D gene is TRBD2 (6 bases). The V end lost 6 bases, the J end lost 5 bases, and 14 bases lay between the germline ends. Germline lookup yields CDR1 MNHEY and CDR2 SVGAGI. The CDR3 contains 13 residues. The CDR3 sequence is CASSWGGSDEQYF. In DNA, the CDR3 is TGTGCCAGCAGCTGGGGAGGTTCTGACGAGCAGTACTTC.

This clone was observed a few times. The J gene is TRBJ1-4, the V gene TRBV10-1, with 9 bases identical to TRBD1. The CDR3 sequence is 18 residues long. V was clipped by 3 bases and J by 5 bases; unmatched bases: 13. Germline V CDR1 and CDR2: WNHNN, SYGVQD (reference sequence). This chain's CDR3 is CASSDGTPWTGENEKLFF. The CDR3 DNA sequence: TGCGCCAGCAGTGATGGAACGCCCTGGACAGGGGAGAATGAAAAACTGTTTTTT.

The J gene is TRBJ2-7, the V gene TRBV9; weak D call: TRBD1 (5 bases). Germline V CDR1 and CDR2: SGDLS, YYNGEE. The CDR3 is made up of 13 amino acids. V lost 0 bases to trimming and J lost 5 bases, with 9 bases between them. The CDR3 DNA reads as TGTGCCAGCAGCGTAGATTTCAGGGACGAGCAGTACTTC. This codes for CASSVDFRDEQYF.

The V and J genes are TRBV24-1 and TRBJ2-3, with D maybe TRBD2 (5 bases). This CDR3 comprises 14 residues. Germline V gene lookup returns CDR1 KGHDR and CDR2 SFDVKD. Deletions cut 2 bases from V and 4 bases from J, with 9 bases between. CDR3 bases: TGTGCCACCAGTGATTCGGAGGAACCAGATACGCAGTATTTT. It specifies CATSDSEEPDTQYF.

By its share, this clone is medium-sized. This rearrangement joins TRBV19 to TRBJ1-1; D might be TRBD1 (5 bases). Per germline, CDR1 LNHDA and CDR2 SQIVND (reference sequence). This CDR3 is built from 12 residues. V lost 6 bases to trimming and J lost 2 bases, with 7 bases between them. The CDR3 is CASSWTNTEAFF. CDR3 nucleotides: TGTGCCAGTAGCTGGACAAACACTGAAGCTTTCTTT. Together with reference TRBV19 and TRBJ1-1, the CDR3 gives the full variable domain: DGGITQSPKYLFRKEGQNVTLSCEQNLNHDAMYWYRQDPGQGLRLIYYSQIVNDFQKGDIAEGYSVSREKKESFPLTVTSAQKNPTAFYLCASSWTNTEAFFGQGTRLTVV.

This rearrangement joins TRBV10-2 to TRBJ1-1; D unresolved. The CDR3 extends over 13 amino acids. Germline lookup yields CDR1 WSHSY and CDR2 SAAADI. V dropped 8 bases and J dropped 5 bases, with 15 bases sitting between them. The chain's CDR3 is CASGPFRGTEAFF. In nucleotides, the CDR3 is TGCGCCAGCGGACCTTTCCGGGGAACTGAAGCTTTCTTT.

This clone was found a few times. The chain combines TRBV19 with TRBJ2-1; TRBD2 aligns across 8 bases. Germline trimming cut 10 bases from V and 4 bases from J; bases unmatched to any gene: 15. Per germline, CDR1 LNHDA and CDR2 SQIVND (reference sequence). The CDR3 is 16 residues long. This CDR3 is CATDDPGTSDYNEQFF. The CDR3 DNA is TGTGCCACAGACGACCCCGGGACTAGTGATTACAATGAGCAGTTCTTC.

This rearrangement joins TRBV7-3 to TRBJ2-1; no clear D. The CDR3 contains 14 residues. Germline lookup yields CDR1 SGHTA and CDR2 FQGTGA. The ends were cut back, 2 bases at V and 4 bases at J, with 9 bases in the middle. The CDR3 coding sequence is TGTGCCAGCAGCTTAGGGCCCCTATACAATGAGCAGTTCTTC. Protein: CASSLGPLYNEQFF.

This chain joins TRBV4-1 and TRBJ2-6, with D possibly being TRBD1 (5 bases). Germline values: CDR1 MGHRA, CDR2 YSYEKL. There are 17 residues in the CDR3. Trimming left V 2 bases short and J 4 bases short, with 15 bases between. The CDR3 DNA reads TGCGCCAGCAGCCAACAAGTGGACAATCCCGGGGCCAACGTCCTGACTTTC. Protein product: CASSQQVDNPGANVLTF.

This clone was recorded many times. The J gene is TRBJ2-7, the V gene TRBV13; the match to TRBD2 covers 8 bases. The junction had 15 bases not matched to a gene; V was cut back by 4 bases and J by 7 bases. The length of the CDR3 is 16 residues. In germline, CDR1 is PRHDT, CDR2 FYEKMQ (reference sequence). CDR3 sequence (DNA): TGTGCCAGCAGCTCGTTATCGGGGGGGCCGTCTGGAGAGCAGTACTTC. This encodes CASSSLSGGPSGEQYF.

This clone was seen a few times. The gene calls are TRBV9 and TRBJ1-1, with D perhaps TRBD1 (5 bases). The V end was cut by 4 bases, the J end by 0 bases, with 16 bases between. CDR3 length: 16 residues. Looked up from germline, CDR1 is SGDLS and CDR2 is YYNGEE. The CDR3 DNA reads as TGTGCCAGCAGCCGAAGTCCCGGGACTGTGAACACTGAAGCTTTCTTT. Protein sequence: CASSRSPGTVNTEAFF.

This clone was counted only a few times. The chain employs TRBV6-5 and TRBJ1-6; D may be TRBD1 (6 bases). Trimming pared 7 bases from V and 10 bases from J, leaving 14 bases between. The germline CDR1 and CDR2 sequences are MNHEY and SVGAGI. The CDR3 runs to 13 residues. The CDR3, as DNA: TGTGCCAGCAATCAGGGGACGAGGTCACCCCTCCACTTT. It codes for CASNQGTRSPLHF.

This rearrangement joins TRBV7-2 to TRBJ1-1; D gene ambiguous. The CDR3 sequence is 13 residues long. Trimming took off 6 bases at V and 1 base at J, with 9 bases between the two ends. Germline CDR1 SGHTA, CDR2 FQGNSA. The CDR3 sequence is CASSLHPNTEAFF. The CDR3 coding sequence is TGTGCCAGCAGTTTACATCCGAACACTGAAGCTTTCTTT.

The CDR3 spells CASSLLVGQVTGELFF. CDR3 in DNA: TGTGCCAGCAGCTTGTTGGTGGGACAGGTCACCGGGGAGCTGTTTTTT. This chain uses TRBV5-4 with TRBJ2-2, with 8 bases that match TRBD1. V shed 1 base, J shed 4 bases, and the junction held 6 bases outside the gene matches. Germline values: CDR1 SGHNT, CDR2 YYREEE (reference sequence). The CDR3 runs 16 residues.

For the CDR3, the DNA is TGTGCCAGCAGCTTATCACAGGGCGGTGGCTACACCTTC. Protein product: CASSLSQGGGYTF. The V gene is TRBV7-2, the J gene TRBJ1-2; D possibly corresponds to TRBD1 (6 bases). The V end lost 2 bases, the J end lost 7 bases, and 11 bases lay between the germline ends. There are 13 residues in the CDR3. Germline CDR1 SGHTA, CDR2 FQGNSA.